The entry below describes one TCR beta chain. Its antigen is not known. Other DNA sequences in the sample encode the same CDR3. J gave up 7 bases and V 2 bases, and 7 bases lay outside the gene matches. Germline CDR1 reads SGHNT; CDR2 reads YYREEE (reference sequence). This CDR3 contains 14 residues. Samples underwent the assay at deep level. Only in-frame clones appear in the TCRdb table, and some are missing; sequencing was by immunoSEQ multiplex PCR. The table has approximately 2.1 million clones, approximately 93% seen once. This specimen comes from a study of shared clonotypes between healthy human individuals. Study-wide context: Each donor's CD4 naive and CD4 memory cells filled three plates apiece, CD8 naive two, and CD8 memory one.

Study-level results: Clonotype sharing across a few donors was observed for around 4.5% of naive CD4 clonotypes. Donors were few, which limited the genetic and exposure-history diversity represented.

This receptor was obtained from a man aged 18 to 29 in good health. Some clones in this sample may be carry-over from other donors' samples. Material: naive CD4+ T cells from PBMCs. The subset: CD45RA+ positively selected. The chain combines TRBV5-4 with TRBJ2-5; 8 nucleotides line up with TRBD1. The CDR3 sequence is CASSLAGGPGTQYF. In DNA, the CDR3 is TGTGCCAGCAGCTTAGCAGGGGGCCCTGGGACCCAGTACTTC.